These T cell receptor beta chains were read from a single sample in a study of shared clonotypes between healthy human individuals. Using immunoSEQ multiplex PCR, the repertoire was profiled, and TCRdb retains in-frame clones only, with some absent. The sample holds approximately 530,000 clones, about 96% seen once. The specimen sequenced was naive CD4+ T cells sorted from blood. All receptors come from a woman in her thirties in good health. CDR3s include the opening cysteine and the closing phenylalanine or tryptophan. Fields, in order: J gene, V gene, clone size, D gene, CDR3 protein, CDR3 DNA. The D gene is left open where the match is weak. A clone size is listed for some rows: how often the clone was seen (once, few, many), or a class if it is expanded.

>TRBJ1-5|TRBV28|.|TRBD1
CASSRDRAYNQPQHF
TGTGCCAGCAGTAGGGACAGGGCCTACAATCAGCCCCAGCATTTT
>TRBJ2-7|TRBV7-8|.|.
CASTSFRISYEQYF
TGTGCCAGCACCTCCTTCCGGATCTCCTACGAGCAGTACTTC
>TRBJ2-1|TRBV7-9|.|.
CASSLGTGRRTYNEQFF
TGTGCCAGCAGCTTAGGAACGGGGAGAAGAACCTACAATGAGCAGTTCTTC
>TRBJ2-1|TRBV11-2|.|.
CASSLMTTKDEQFF
TGTGCCAGCAGCTTAATGACAACGAAGGATGAGCAGTTCTTC
>TRBJ2-7|TRBV15|.|.
CATSRDKGWNEQYF
TGTGCCACCAGCAGAGATAAGGGGTGGAACGAGCAGTACTTC
>TRBJ1-2|TRBV10-2|.|TRBD1
CASSPGQGNYGYTF
TGCGCCAGCAGTCCGGGACAGGGGAACTATGGCTACACCTTC
>TRBJ1-1|TRBV7-9|.|.
CASSLSSNTEAFF
TGTGCCAGCAGCTTAAGTTCGAACACTGAAGCTTTCTTT
>TRBJ1-1|TRBV5-1|.|.
CASSPGAGLDTEAFF
TGCGCCAGCAGCCCCGGAGCGGGGCTCGACACTGAAGCTTTCTTT
>TRBJ1-5|TRBV28|.|.
CASSDPGQGGQPQHF
TGTGCCAGCAGCGATCCGGGACAAGGAGGGCAGCCCCAGCATTTT
>TRBJ1-5|TRBV6-6|few|.
CASRWTERNQPQHF
TGTGCCAGCAGGTGGACGGAACGTAATCAGCCCCAGCATTTT
>TRBJ2-6|TRBV2|.|.
CASSGGRTGGYSGANVLTF
TGTGCCAGCAGCGGGGGGAGGACAGGCGGATACTCTGGGGCCAACGTCCTGACTTTC
>TRBJ2-5|TRBV6-1|.|TRBD2
CASSEASPSGRRETQYF
TGTGCCAGCAGTGAAGCGTCCCCTAGCGGGAGGCGGGAGACCCAGTACTTC
>TRBJ1-4|TRBV7-9|.|TRBD1
CASSRRTGLQNEKLFF
TGTGCCAGCAGCCGGAGGACAGGACTACAGAATGAAAAACTGTTTTTT
>TRBJ1-1|TRBV12-5|.|TRBD1
CASGLGTGVRNTEAFF
TGTGCTAGTGGTTTGGGGACAGGTGTAAGGAACACTGAAGCTTTCTTT
>TRBJ2-7|TRBV5-4|.|TRBD2
CASSLYASGSSEQYF
TGTGCCAGCAGCTTGTACGCGAGCGGGAGTTCCGAGCAGTACTTC
>TRBJ2-1|TRBV5-1|.|TRBD2
CASSLVLAGADEQFF
TGCGCCAGCAGCTTGGTTCTAGCGGGAGCCGATGAGCAGTTCTTC
>TRBJ1-5|TRBV2|once|.
CASSFGPRGDQPQHF
TGTGCCAGCAGTTTCGGGCCCAGGGGTGATCAGCCCCAGCATTTT
>TRBJ1-5|TRBV19|.|TRBD1
CASSVQGAQPQHF
TGTGCCAGTAGTGTACAGGGGGCCCAGCCCCAGCATTTT
>TRBJ1-5|TRBV28|once|TRBD1
CASSSPTGENQPQHF
TGTGCCAGCAGTTCCCCGACAGGGGAAAATCAGCCCCAGCATTTT
>TRBJ2-7|TRBV5-5|.|.
CASSYGGDYSYEQYF
TGTGCCAGCAGCTACGGCGGGGATTACTCCTACGAGCAGTACTTC
>TRBJ1-1|TRBV18|.|TRBD1
CASSLGQGNTEAFF
TGTGCCAGCTCACTGGGACAGGGAAACACTGAAGCTTTCTTT
>TRBJ2-5|TRBV14|.|TRBD2
CASSHFSHLAEVRKEETQYF
TGTGCCAGCAGCCATTTCTCCCACCTAGCGGAGGTAAGAAAGGAGGAGACCCAGTACTTC
>TRBJ2-7|TRBV4-1|.|TRBD1
CASSQDSDRAGASYEQYF
TGCGCCAGCAGCCAAGACTCGGACAGGGCTGGAGCCTCCTACGAGCAGTACTTC
>TRBJ2-3|TRBV6-5|.|TRBD1
CASRCGQGSDTQYF
TGTGCCAGCAGGTGCGGACAGGGGTCAGATACGCAGTATTTT
>TRBJ2-1|TRBV19|.|.
CASSMRGGTDNEQFF
TGTGCCAGTAGTATGAGGGGGGGGACGGACAATGAGCAGTTCTTC
>TRBJ2-7|TRBV18|.|.
CASSPIDQSGEQYF
TGTGCCAGCTCACCAATAGATCAGAGCGGCGAGCAGTACTTC
>TRBJ1-4|TRBV9|.|.
CASSVGGHSATNEKLFF
TGTGCCAGCAGCGTAGGTGGACACAGTGCAACTAATGAAAAACTGTTTTTT
>TRBJ2-5|TRBV29-1|.|.
CSVTRDTPQETQYF
TGCAGCGTTACGAGGGATACCCCCCAAGAGACCCAGTACTTC
>TRBJ2-7|TRBV11-1|.|TRBD1
CASSLAGQGAREQYF
TGTGCCAGCAGCTTAGCGGGACAGGGGGCACGGGAGCAGTACTTC
>TRBJ1-2|TRBV7-2|.|.
CASSSQAGYGYTF
TGTGCCAGCAGCTCCCAGGCCGGCTATGGCTACACCTTC
>TRBJ2-3|TRBV4-1|.|.
CASSQTGSFGTGGDTQYF
TGCGCCAGCAGCCAAACAGGGTCTTTCGGGACGGGGGGTGATACGCAGTATTTT
>TRBJ2-3|TRBV9|once|TRBD2
CASSVTGLAGDYWGDTQYF
TGTGCCAGCAGCGTAACAGGACTAGCGGGAGATTATTGGGGAGATACGCAGTATTTT
>TRBJ2-5|TRBV7-9|.|TRBD2
CASRSPSGMETQYF
TGTGCCAGCAGAAGCCCTAGCGGGATGGAGACCCAGTACTTC
>TRBJ2-1|TRBV5-6|.|TRBD2
CASSLRTSGKYYNEQFF
TGTGCCAGCAGCTTGAGAACTAGCGGGAAGTACTACAATGAGCAGTTCTTC
>TRBJ2-7|TRBV27|.|TRBD2
CASSPRLAGTYEQYF
TGTGCCAGCAGTCCCCGACTAGCGGGCACCTACGAGCAGTACTTC
>TRBJ2-1|TRBV5-1|.|TRBD2
CASSPTSGSNEQFF
TGCGCCAGCAGCCCTACTAGCGGGAGCAATGAGCAGTTCTTC
>TRBJ2-7|TRBV5-1|.|.
CASSFTTGESYEQYF
TGCGCCAGCAGCTTTACGACAGGAGAGTCCTACGAGCAGTACTTC
>TRBJ1-2|TRBV5-1|.|.
CASSLSPKNYTF
TGCGCCAGCAGCTTGTCCCCAAAGAACTACACCTTC
>TRBJ2-3|TRBV2|.|TRBD2
CASVYGEGSTDTQYF
TGTGCCAGCGTTTACGGGGAGGGTAGCACAGATACGCAGTATTTT
>TRBJ1-5|TRBV28|once|.
CASRGPGINQPQHF
TGTGCCAGTCGCGGGCCAGGGATAAATCAGCCCCAGCATTTT
>TRBJ2-7|TRBV6-6|.|TRBD1
CASLDRGNHEQYF
TGTGCCAGCCTGGACAGGGGGAACCACGAGCAGTACTTC
>TRBJ1-3|TRBV19|once|.
CASSIETGAGGNTIYF
TGTGCCAGTAGTATAGAGACAGGCGCCGGTGGAAACACCATATATTTT
>TRBJ2-7|TRBV5-1|.|TRBD1
CASSLTTGGPYEQYF
TGCGCCAGCAGCTTGACAACAGGGGGTCCCTACGAGCAGTACTTC
>TRBJ2-1|TRBV7-9|.|.
CASSSAGLGTQFF
TGTGCCAGCAGCTCAGCAGGGCTAGGGACGCAGTTCTTC
>TRBJ1-3|TRBV5-4|.|.
CASSSGAIGAGNTIYF
TGTGCCAGCAGTTCCGGGGCCATTGGGGCTGGAAACACCATATATTTT
>TRBJ1-5|TRBV28|.|.
CASSLARTRGPKFNQPQHF
TGTGCCAGCAGTTTGGCACGCACCCGGGGCCCGAAATTCAATCAGCCCCAGCATTTT
>TRBJ2-7|TRBV5-4|.|.
CASSFHPNYEQYF
TGTGCCAGCAGCTTCCACCCGAACTACGAGCAGTACTTC
>TRBJ1-4|TRBV4-1|.|.
CASSPRGLSNEKLFF
TGCGCCAGCAGCCCTCGGGGGCTTTCTAATGAAAAACTGTTTTTT
>TRBJ2-7|TRBV15|.|.
CATSGRKYEQYF
TGTGCCACCAGCGGCCGGAAATACGAGCAGTACTTC
>TRBJ2-3|TRBV6-6|.|.
CASTRGEAPDTQYF
TGTGCCAGCACCCGGGGCGAGGCGCCAGATACGCAGTATTTT
>TRBJ2-3|TRBV5-4|.|.
CASSLDSTDTQYF
TGTGCCAGCAGCTTGGATAGCACAGATACGCAGTATTTT
>TRBJ1-3|TRBV9|.|.
CASSVEGGLKGNTIYF
TGTGCCAGCAGCGTAGAGGGTGGCTTGAAGGGAAACACCATATATTTT
>TRBJ2-7|TRBV27|.|TRBD1
CASSGTGRNHEQYF
TGTGCCAGCAGTGGGACAGGTAGAAACCACGAGCAGTACTTC
>TRBJ1-5|TRBV19|once|TRBD1
CASSEGQHQPQHF
TGTGCCAGTAGTGAGGGACAGCATCAGCCCCAGCATTTT
>TRBJ2-1|TRBV19|.|TRBD1
CASSPTRTGSNEQFF
TGTGCCAGTAGCCCCACGAGGACAGGGAGTAATGAGCAGTTCTTC